A selection of T cell receptor beta chains follows, all from one sample in a study of shared clonotypes between healthy human individuals. Profiled with immunoSEQ multiplex PCR; TCRdb holds only in-frame clones, not every one. The sample includes some 2.3 million clones, approximately 93% seen only once; the top ten take 0.39%. The sample was naive CD4+ T cells from PBMCs. These receptors all come from a man aged 18 to 29 in good health. Some clones in this sample may be carry-over from other donors' samples. Both conserved end residues are part of each CDR3. Each record gives: V gene, J gene, CDR3 protein.

TRBV7-2,TRBJ2-2,CASSLFGSQNTGELFF
TRBV7-9,TRBJ1-1,CASSSPSLKNTEAFF
TRBV10-2,TRBJ2-7,CASSGGSGVYEQYF
TRBV4-1,TRBJ2-7,CASSQVGRGSEQYF
TRBV28,TRBJ2-2,CASSLGGNTGELFF
TRBV19,TRBJ2-7,CASSSPGQLPYEQYF
TRBV29-1,TRBJ2-2,CSVMGQSTGELFF
TRBV19,TRBJ2-7,CASSQREGRFEQYF
TRBV2,TRBJ2-6,CASSEGGSGANVLTF
TRBV6-5,TRBJ1-6,CASTQYGINNSPLHF
TRBV5-5,TRBJ1-1,CASSQILPGQGREYTEAFF
TRBV6-6,TRBJ2-7,CASSYRGQVYEQYF
TRBV28,TRBJ2-3,CASSSASPNLTDTQYF
TRBV9,TRBJ1-2,CASSAHRQGANYGYTF
TRBV7-8,TRBJ2-2,CASSLQGANTGELFF
TRBV28,TRBJ2-2,CASSLSGRLSGELFF
TRBV10-1,TRBJ2-7,CASIGAAAAHSYEQYF
TRBV4-3,TRBJ2-7,CASSQEGGYEQYF
TRBV27,TRBJ2-6,CASSSSSGANVLTF
TRBV11-2,TRBJ2-3,CASSFFLLQSTDTQYF
TRBV5-3,TRBJ1-5,CARKHPPQHF
TRBV6-4,TRBJ2-2,CASSRGTTNTGELFF
TRBV28,TRBJ2-3,CASSLGTTPYGTQYF
TRBV18,TRBJ1-1,CASSSDTGGISFF
TRBV7-9,TRBJ1-4,CASEKDTRVELFF
TRBV7-2,NA,CASSYTSGRFEQYF
TRBV28,TRBJ2-7,CASSLAPGGRPYEQYF
TRBV11-2,TRBJ1-2,CASSSLQGATGYTF
TRBV29-1,TRBJ2-7,CSVVWDGYEQYF
TRBV4-2,TRBJ2-5,CASSQRLAGERGGQETQYF
TRBV5-1,TRBJ1-1,CASSFGLMNTEAFF
TRBV18,TRBJ2-7,CASSPSGSGTVYEQYF
TRBV28,TRBJ1-1,CASSLRDSEAFF
TRBV6-5,TRBJ1-2,CASSSQGSGYTF
TRBV7-2,TRBJ2-7,CASSSGTGTYEQYF
TRBV27,TRBJ1-2,CASSFHDRQGANYGYTF
TRBV27,TRBJ2-7,CASSSGDQGEQYF
TRBV19,TRBJ2-1,CASSIIVETQQFF
TRBV30,TRBJ1-1,CAWSSGGGTEAFF
TRBV5-8,TRBJ1-4,CASSFEWTDEKLFF